This T cell receptor beta chain was captured in a study of T cell changes during pregnancy in multiple sclerosis. Here immunoSEQ multiplex PCR was the method, and the copy in TCRdb shows in-frame clones only, minus some. The repertoire holds approximately 48,000 clones, around 94% seen once, with approximately 5.5% in the top ten. This CDR3 has 12 amino acids. The V end was cut by 5 bases, the J end by 14 bases, with 18 bases between. CDR1 and CDR2 (germline): MNHEY, SMNVEV (reference sequence). The receptor was isolated from a female donor with multiple sclerosis, enrolled in a pregnancy study. This sequence joins TRBV27 and TRBJ1-2; tentatively, D is TRBD1 (5 bases). The sample here was CD8+ T cells from peripheral blood mononuclear cells, taken before pregnancy. The DNA of the CDR3 is TGTGCCAGCAGTCCCTCGGGGGGGGTTAGGACCTTC. Its protein product is CASSPSGGVRTF.